The T cell receptor beta chain described here comes from a study of beta chain features in type 1 diabetes. Notes on the study in general: Sampled from patients, naive, central memory and Treg TCRB repertoires appeared more similar than those sampled from healthy donors. Among patients with Type 1 diabetes, TCRB CDR3s were moderately but significantly shorter in every one of the four CD4+ subsets.

Averaging roughly 100 mL, one heparinised blood draw was given by each donor. Sorting with CD45RO/CCR7/CD25/CD127/CD95/CD27 yielded naive, central memory, regulatory and stem-like memory CD4+ cells. Purity above 95% was achieved in all sorted populations. Investigators reverse transcribed all isolated RNA, so they sequenced expressed TCRB transcripts. Clones were sequenced by immunoSEQ multiplex PCR, and TCRdb holds only the in-frame ones, with some missing. This sample has 250,000 to 300,000 clones, with less than 30% found just once. This clone was observed a few times. Its antigen is not known. The source of this sequence is a woman under 40 with type 1 diabetes. The sequencing input was naive CD4+ T cells from blood.

The CDR3 protein is CAWSDPGTDTQYF. The CDR3 DNA sequence: TGTGCCTGGAGTGATCCAGGAACAGATACGCAGTATTTT. This rearrangement joins TRBV30 to TRBJ2-3; no clear D. V lost 1 base to trimming and J lost 3 bases, with 8 bases between them. From germline, CDR1 is GTSNPN and CDR2 SVGIG (reference sequence). This CDR3 has 13 residues.